A single sample is the source of the 16 T cell receptor beta chains below, sequenced in a study of low-dose radiotherapy and immunotherapy resistance in tumors. Alpha and beta chains were covered, as first-strand cDNA relied on TRAV- and TRBV-specific primers. TCR amplification involved 20 PCR cycles with a constant-region primer and V-primer adapter. TCRdb processed the reads anew with MiXCR; each CDR3 protein has one entry. This table holds 55,000 to 80,000 distinct CDR3 sequences, around a quarter found once. The time point here: before trial treatment. The specimen comprised PBMCs, sampled before treatment. The receptors originated from a male donor with rectosigmoid adenocarcinoma.

This clonotype was observed many times. This rearrangement joins TRBV29-1 to TRBJ1-1; no clear D. The CDR3 totals 13 residues. Per germline, CDR1 SQVTM and CDR2 ANQGSEA. Trimming cost V 6 bases and J 1 base, with 12 bases left between them. The CDR3 bases are TGCAGCGTGACCGGTCCCCAGAACACTGAAGCTTTCTTT. Translating it yields CSVTGPQNTEAFF.

On this clonotype: This likely reflects a read error, since a far larger clone is one base away. This chain joins TRBV2 and TRBJ1-2, with no clear D. V dropped 6 bases and J dropped 4 bases, with 18 bases sitting between them. This CDR3 region has 15 residues. Germline V gives CDR1 SNHLY, CDR2 FYNNEI. In DNA, the CDR3 is TGTGCCAGCAGCGTACACCACGGCAGACGCTATGGCTACACCTTC. Residues: CASSVHHGRRYGYTF.

This clonotype was seen ten or more times. The chain combines TRBV20-1 with TRBJ2-6; 9 bases fit TRBD1. Germline V gives CDR1 DFQATT, CDR2 SNEGSKA (reference sequence). CDR3 size: 14 residues. The J segment lost 4 bases and the V segment lost 6 bases, leaving 4 bases of the junction unmatched. The chain's CDR3 is CSAIQGAGANVLTF. The CDR3 coding sequence is TGCAGTGCCATACAGGGGGCCGGGGCCAACGTCCTGACTTTC.

The chain combines TRBV28 with TRBJ2-4, with 9 positions matching TRBD1. The V and J ends lost 6 bases and 6 bases, in that order; junction bases with no gene match: 3. This CDR3 is 13 amino acids long. Germline V gives CDR1 MDHEN, CDR2 SYDVKM. The DNA for the CDR3 is TGTGCCAGCAGGCCGGGACAGGGAAACATTCAGTACTTC. Encoded protein: CASRPGQGNIQYF.

This clonotype appeared many times. This sequence joins TRBV19 and TRBJ2-5, with 7 positions matching TRBD1. Losses at the gene ends were 3 bases for V and 3 bases for J; bases not matched to a gene: 7. This CDR3 has 15 amino acids. CDR1 and CDR2 from the germline V gene are LNHDA and SQIVND (reference sequence). CDR3 DNA: TGTGCCAGTAGTATGTCGAAGACAGGGAAAGAGACCCAGTACTTC. Translating gives CASSMSKTGKETQYF. Full variable domain (remainder filled in from reference TRBV19 and TRBJ2-5): DGGITQSPKYLFRKEGQNVTLSCEQNLNHDAMYWYRQDPGQGLRLIYYSQIVNDFQKGDIAEGYSVSREKKESFPLTVTSAQKNPTAFYLCASSMSKTGKETQYFGPGTRLLVL.

In its sample, this clonotype was seen many times. This chain uses TRBV6-2 or TRBV6-3 with TRBJ2-2; D remains ambiguous. V was trimmed by 6 bases and J by 3 bases, leaving 5 bases between them. Germline V CDR1 and CDR2: MNHEY, SVGEGT. The CDR3 contains 12 residues. CDR3 in amino acids: CASRIDTGELFF. Written as DNA, the CDR3 is TGTGCCAGCAGGATAGACACCGGGGAGCTGTTTTTT.

This chain joins TRBV19 and TRBJ2-4; D is ambiguous. The germline CDR1 and CDR2 sequences are LNHDA and SQIVND (reference sequence). V was shortened by 6 bases and J by 6 bases, with 18 bases between the two germline ends. This CDR3 is built from 15 residues. The CDR3 is CASRITGKETNIQYF. Written as DNA, the CDR3 is TGTGCCAGTAGGATAACCGGAAAGGAGACAAACATTCAGTACTTC.

This clonotype has at least ten counts. This chain connects TRBV11-2 to TRBJ2-5; D is ambiguous. Germline loops: CDR1 SGHAT, CDR2 FQNNGV. This CDR3 region has 12 residues. Trimming shortened V by 1 base and J by 1 base, and 1 base separated the two germline ends. CDR3 residues: CASSLVQETQYF. The CDR3 DNA reads TGTGCCAGCAGCTTAGTCCAAGAGACCCAGTACTTC.

In DNA, the CDR3 is TGTGCCAGCAGGCGACAGGGAGTCGGCACAGATACGCAGTATTTT. Its protein is CASRRQGVGTDTQYF. V gene TRBV27 combines with J gene TRBJ2-3, with 7 nucleotides matching TRBD1. This CDR3 region has 15 residues. V lost 6 bases, J lost 1 base, and 7 bases stayed unmatched. Germline CDR1 reads MNHEY; CDR2 reads SMNVEV (reference sequence).

This clonotype has ten or more counts. The chain uses TRBV28 and TRBJ2-7, with TRBD1 matching 9 bases. V lost 6 bases and J lost 7; bases outside the gene matches: 10. CDR1 MDHEN and CDR2 SYDVKM come from the germline V gene. This CDR3 is built from 14 residues. CDR3 protein: CASRPGQGRKEQYF. Written as DNA, the CDR3 is TGTGCCAGCAGGCCGGGACAGGGTCGTAAGGAGCAGTACTTC.

Points on this clonotype: With only one base between it and a far larger clone, this is likely a read error. The chain uses TRBV6-2 or TRBV6-3 and TRBJ2-5; tentatively, D is TRBD1 (6 bases). Looked up from germline, CDR1 is MNHEY and CDR2 is SVGEGT. The CDR3 runs to 16 residues. V shed 2 bases and J shed 5 bases, with 18 bases lying between them. The CDR3 nucleotides are TGTGCCAGCAGTTACCGGACCTACAGGGTATCGGAGACCCAGTACTTC. Its translation: CASSYRTYRVSETQYF.

This clonotype occurred many times. One junction end disagrees with the germline gene, perhaps due to a read error. The chain carries TRBV3-1 and TRBJ2-2; tentatively, D is TRBD2 (6 bases). The CDR3 contains 15 residues. Germline V gene lookup returns CDR1 LGHDT and CDR2 YNNKEL (reference sequence). CDR3 loop: CGSSQGGGTPTQLFF. CDR3 nucleotides: TGTGGCAGCAGCCAAGGTGGCGGGACCCCGACCCAGCTGTTTTTT. The entire variable domain, with the rest obtained from reference TRBV3-1 and TRBJ2-2, is as follows: DTAVSQTPKYLVTQMGNDKSIKCEQNLGHDTMYWYKQDSKKFLKIMFSYNNKELIINETVPNRFSPKSPDKAHLNLHINSLELGDSAVYFCGSSQGGGTPTQLFFGEGSRLTVL.

At least ten counts were recorded for this clonotype. The chain joins TRBV9 to TRBJ1-4, with D unresolved. Germline loops: CDR1 SGDLS, CDR2 YYNGEE. The CDR3 is 14 amino acids. V was shortened by 3 bases and J by 8 bases, with 14 bases between the two germline ends. Here the CDR3 DNA reads TGTGCCAGCAGCGAAGGTGGCGCAAGAGAAAAACTGTTTTTT. Its protein is CASSEGGAREKLFF.

The rearrangement uses TRBV29-1 and TRBJ2-3; D tentatively fits TRBD1 or TRBD2 (5 bases each). CDR1 is SQVTM and CDR2 is ANQGSEA in the germline V gene. CDR3 size: 16 residues. The V end was cut by 1 base, the J end by 3 bases, with 17 bases between. The chain's CDR3 is CSVEGESQGRTDTQYF. Here the CDR3 DNA reads TGCAGCGTTGAAGGGGAGTCCCAGGGACGGACAGATACGCAGTATTTT.

Worth noting for this clonotype: A read error likely explains this, since a far larger clone differs by one base. The chain combines TRBV6-1 with TRBJ2-3, with a weak D call TRBD2 (6 bases). This CDR3 region has 14 residues. Germline assignment: CDR1 MNHNS and CDR2 SASEGT. The CDR3 loop reads CASTRGLSTETQYF. The CDR3 DNA follows: TGTGCCAGCACCAGAGGACTAAGCACAGAGACGCAGTATTTT.

The J gene is TRBJ1-1, the V gene TRBV20-1, with D hard to call. CDR3 length equals 13 residues. Between the trimmed V and J ends, which lost 5 bases and 1 base, there was a span of 11 bases. The germline gives CDR1 DFQATT, CDR2 SNEGSKA (reference sequence). The CDR3 reads CSASITANTEAFF. Written as DNA, the CDR3 is TGCAGTGCTTCGATCACAGCGAACACTGAAGCTTTCTTT.